These 26 T cell receptor beta chains came from one sample sequenced in a study of cytomegalovirus exposure and HLA in healthy donors. The study ran its PCR with 60 Vbeta and 13 Jbeta primers. Measured with immunoSEQ multiplex PCR; TCRdb has only the in-frame clones, and not every one. Here the sample spans 75,000 to 95,000 clones, around 79% being singletons. The source material was PBMCs. The origin of the receptors is a human donor in good health.

V gene TRBV29-1 combines with J gene TRBJ2-1; no definite D call. V was trimmed by 4 bases and J by 8 bases, leaving 12 bases between them. Germline V gives CDR1 SQVTM, CDR2 ANQGSEA. The CDR3 loop spans 12 amino acids. The CDR3 loop reads CSVVETDDEQFF. The CDR3 nucleotides are TGCAGCGTTGTTGAGACTGACGATGAGCAGTTCTTC.

The chain links TRBV4-1 to TRBJ2-3; D remains ambiguous. The CDR3 spans 16 residues. V was clipped by 4 bases and J by 0 bases, with 14 bases between them. Germline values: CDR1 MGHRA, CDR2 YSYEKL. The CDR3 is CASSPGIGRSTDTQYF. The CDR3 coding sequence is TGCGCCAGCAGCCCAGGCATAGGCAGGAGCACAGATACGCAGTATTTT.

The chain couples TRBV7-2 to TRBJ2-3, with 8 bases matching TRBD2. CDR3 length equals 16 residues. V was clipped by 1 base and J by 6 bases; unmatched bases: 9. In germline, CDR1 is SGHTA, CDR2 FQGNSA. The CDR3 reads CASSLGSGGGRDTQYF. The CDR3 DNA sequence: TGTGCCAGCAGCTTAGGATCGGGGGGGGGCCGGGATACGCAGTATTTT.

In its sample, this clone was seen once. This rearrangement joins TRBV29-1 to TRBJ2-7; TRBD1 agrees at 9 bases. Per the germline V gene, CDR1 is SQVTM and CDR2 is ANQGSEA. The CDR3 consists of 15 residues. J lost 4 bases, V lost 4 bases, and 11 bases had no gene match. In DNA form, the CDR3 reads TGCAGCGTTGGTGACCGGGACAGGGCACGGTACGAGCAGTACTTC. It specifies CSVGDRDRARYEQYF.

Details on this clone: A read error may produce the germline difference seen at one junction end. The chain has TRBV7-2 and TRBJ1-2; D remains ambiguous. The CDR3 runs 14 residues. Germline V gene lookup returns CDR1 SGHTA and CDR2 FQGNSA. This chain's CDR3 is CATSLTSSDYGYPF. The CDR3 DNA follows: TGTGCCACCTCTCTTACGAGCAGCGACTATGGCTACCCCTTC. The full variable domain, its missing parts supplied by reference TRBV7-2 and TRBJ1-2, is GAGVSQSPSNKVTEKGKDVELRCDPISGHTALYWYRQSLGQGLEFLIYFQGNSAPDKSGLPSDRFSAERTGGSVSTLTIQRTQQEDSAVYLCATSLTSSDYGYPFGSGTRLTVV.

The genes are TRBV7-2 and TRBJ2-7; D possibly corresponds to TRBD1 (6 bases). The germline V and J ends were trimmed by 6 bases and 4 bases, with 10 bases remaining between them. Germline CDR1 SGHTA, CDR2 FQGNSA. The CDR3 is made up of 12 amino acids. DNA for the CDR3: TGTGCCAGCAGTTATCAGGGGTACGAGCAGTACTTC. Translated: CASSYQGYEQYF.

CDR3 region: CSVEDTPGQGAEQYF. For the CDR3, the DNA is TGCAGCGTTGAAGACACGCCGGGACAGGGTGCCGAGCAGTACTTC. The gene calls are TRBV29-1 and TRBJ2-7, with 9 bases aligning to TRBD1. Germline CDR1 reads SQVTM; CDR2 reads ANQGSEA. Trimming removed 0 bases from V and 6 bases from J; junction bases left unmatched: 9. The CDR3 loop spans 15 amino acids.

V is TRBV28 and J is TRBJ1-5; perhaps TRBD1 as D (5 bases). The CDR3 has 15 residues. V lost 2 bases and J 2 bases, leaving 10 bases between the germline ends. In germline, CDR1 is MDHEN, CDR2 SYDVKM. The CDR3 region is CASSLGGGGNQPQHF. CDR3 nucleotide sequence: TGTGCCAGCAGTTTAGGCGGGGGTGGCAATCAGCCCCAGCATTTT.

This clone was recorded a few times. The rearrangement uses TRBV2 and TRBJ1-5; 10 positions match TRBD1. The germline CDR1 and CDR2 sequences are SNHLY and FYNNEI. The CDR3 extends over 14 amino acids. V gave up 6 bases and J gave up 6 bases; unmatched junction bases: 5. This chain's CDR3 is CASSATGGGQPQHF. The CDR3 coding sequence is TGTGCCAGCAGCGCGACAGGGGGCGGTCAGCCCCAGCATTTT.

The CDR3 nucleotides are TGTGCCAGCAGTTTGGGACAGCCAAGCTCTGGAAACACCATATATTTT. Protein sequence: CASSLGQPSSGNTIYF. This chain connects TRBV6-5 to TRBJ1-3; 7 bases line up with TRBD1. From germline, CDR1 is MNHEY and CDR2 SVGAGI. The CDR3 totals 16 residues. With 4 bases clipped from V and 0 bases from J, the junction kept 6 bases outside the gene matches.

The rearrangement uses TRBV5-6 and TRBJ1-2, with 7 positions matching TRBD1. The CDR3 spans 13 residues. Germline-derived CDR1 and CDR2 are SGHDT and YYEEEE. V was clipped by 2 bases and J by 4 bases; unmatched bases: 2. The CDR3 region has the DNA TGTGCCAGCAGCTTACAGGGGAGCTATGGCTACACCTTC. This codes for CASSLQGSYGYTF.

This clone was counted a few times. The chain employs TRBV6-6 and TRBJ2-2; 7 bases match TRBD2. Per germline, CDR1 MNHNY and CDR2 SVGAGI (reference sequence). Trimming took 5 bases from V and 1 from J; bases not matched to a gene: 7. The CDR3 contains 16 residues. CDR3: CASSPQRGVNTGELFF. As DNA, the CDR3 is TGTGCCAGCAGTCCCCAGCGGGGAGTGAACACCGGGGAGCTGTTTTTT.

The chain employs TRBV10-3 and TRBJ1-5; possibly TRBD1 for D (5 bases). Germline CDR1 is ENHRY and CDR2 is SYGVKD. Trimming took off 3 bases at V and 7 bases at J, with 13 bases between the two ends. This CDR3 has 14 amino acids. The CDR3 sequence is CAISDRQGRQPQHF. DNA of the CDR3: TGTGCCATCAGTGACCGGCAGGGAAGACAGCCCCAGCATTTT.

In this sample, this clone turned up a few times. This chain connects TRBV27 to TRBJ2-7, with TRBD1 as a possible D gene (5 bases). This CDR3 has 12 residues. The V end was cut by 5 bases, the J end by 6 bases, with 11 bases between. Germline values: CDR1 MNHEY, CDR2 SMNVEV (reference sequence). CDR3 in DNA: TGTGCCAGCAGTGTCAAGGGGTCCGAGCAGTACTTC. It codes for CASSVKGSEQYF.

V is TRBV7-9 and J is TRBJ2-7; no reliable D call. The V end lost 5 bases, the J end lost 7 bases, and 15 bases lay between the germline ends. This CDR3 spans 13 amino acids. Germline V gives CDR1 SEHNR, CDR2 FQNEAQ (reference sequence). The DNA of the CDR3 is TGTGCCAGCAGCCCCACGGCGGTTTGGGAGCAGTACTTC. Amino acid sequence: CASSPTAVWEQYF.

The chain links TRBV7-2 to TRBJ2-7, with 8 bases aligning to TRBD2. This CDR3 has 18 residues. Germline V gene data show CDR1 as SGHTA and CDR2 as FQGNSA. The V segment lost 3 bases and the J segment 7 bases; nucleotides outside the gene matches: 20. CDR3 sequence reads: CASSFTEGITSGAGEQYF. The CDR3 DNA follows: TGTGCCAGCAGCTTCACCGAGGGGATTACTAGCGGCGCGGGGGAGCAGTACTTC.

The chain combines TRBV6-6 with TRBJ1-2; D call uncertain. This CDR3 comprises 13 residues. V dropped 2 bases and J dropped 6 bases, with 10 bases sitting between them. Germline V gene sequence: CDR1 MNHNY, CDR2 SVGAGI (reference sequence). CDR3 in amino acids: CASSYTGIDGYTF. The CDR3 DNA reads as TGTGCCAGCAGTTACACGGGTATTGATGGCTACACCTTC.

V usage is TRBV25-1 and J usage is TRBJ2-3; 8 bases are shared with TRBD1. V lost 8 bases and J lost 6; bases outside the gene matches: 7. The CDR3 totals 13 residues. Germline V gene data show CDR1 as MGHDK and CDR2 as SYGVNS. The CDR3 reads CASGRGRGDTQYF. The CDR3 DNA follows: TGTGCCAGCGGCAGGGGGCGCGGGGATACGCAGTATTTT.

V gene TRBV30 combines with J gene TRBJ1-1, with a weak D call TRBD1 (6 bases). Between the trimmed V and J ends, which lost 6 bases and 1 base, there was a span of 15 bases. The CDR3 runs 14 residues. Germline V gene data show CDR1 as GTSNPN and CDR2 as SVGIG (reference sequence). CDR3: CACGAGAANTEAFF. DNA for the CDR3: TGTGCCTGTGGGGCAGGGGCAGCGAACACTGAAGCTTTCTTT.

V gene TRBV13 combines with J gene TRBJ2-3; 11 bases align to TRBD2. From germline, CDR1 is PRHDT and CDR2 FYEKMQ (reference sequence). The length of the CDR3 is 16 residues. Germline trimming cut 6 bases from V and 6 bases from J; bases unmatched to any gene: 11. CDR3 sequence: CASSILAGGPRDTQYF. In DNA, the CDR3 is TGTGCCAGCAGTATCCTAGCGGGGGGCCCCAGGGATACGCAGTATTTT.

The gene calls are TRBV27 and TRBJ1-6, with D perhaps matching TRBD1 (5 bases). CDR1 and CDR2 (germline): MNHEY, SMNVEV (reference sequence). Deletions cut 6 bases from V and 8 bases from J, with 11 bases between. The CDR3 loop spans 13 amino acids. The CDR3 region has the DNA TGTGCCAGCAGCGCGAGGGACTATTCACCCCTCCACTTT. Its protein product is CASSARDYSPLHF.

The chain is built from TRBV19 and TRBJ2-2; the match to TRBD2 covers 8 bases. The CDR3 contains 15 residues. Germline CDR1 reads LNHDA; CDR2 reads SQIVND (reference sequence). V lost 0 bases to trimming and J lost 4 bases; unmatched junction nucleotides: 1. The CDR3, as DNA: TGTGCCAGTAGTATAGACCTAGCGGGCACCGGGGAGCTGTTTTTT. This codes for CASSIDLAGTGELFF. Based on the CDR3 plus reference TRBV19 and TRBJ2-2, the full variable domain is DGGITQSPKYLFRKEGQNVTLSCEQNLNHDAMYWYRQDPGQGLRLIYYSQIVNDFQKGDIAEGYSVSREKKESFPLTVTSAQKNPTAFYLCASSIDLAGTGELFFGEGSRLTVL.

This clone occurred a few times. The J gene is TRBJ2-7, the V gene TRBV7-7; the D gene is possibly TRBD2 (5 bases). Per the germline V gene, CDR1 is SSHAT and CDR2 is FNYEAQ (reference sequence). With 1 base removed from V and 5 bases from J, the gap between germline ends came to 9 bases. The CDR3 sequence is 13 residues long. The CDR3 coding sequence is TGTGCCAGCAGCTTAGGGGCGGGTGACGAGCAGTACTTC. Translating gives CASSLGAGDEQYF.

This clone was detected once. V gene TRBV27 combines with J gene TRBJ2-1, with unresolved D. The germline gives CDR1 MNHEY, CDR2 SMNVEV (reference sequence). This CDR3 spans 16 amino acids. V gave up 4 bases and J gave up 10 bases, with 23 bases separating them. CDR3 nucleotide sequence: TGTGCCAGCAGTTCCCCTTACGGTGTTCCCCCCCTCGAGCAGTTCTTC. Translation: CASSSPYGVPPLEQFF.

V is TRBV2 and J is TRBJ2-4; D may be TRBD2 (5 bases). The germline V and J ends were trimmed by 4 bases and 9 bases, with 16 bases remaining between them. This CDR3 has 14 amino acids. Germline-derived CDR1 and CDR2 are SNHLY and FYNNEI. The CDR3 sequence: CASSVAAAGSIQYF. The CDR3, as DNA: TGTGCCAGCAGTGTTGCGGCCGCGGGTAGCATTCAGTACTTC.

This clone was observed a few times. The chain has TRBV19 and TRBJ2-2, with D perhaps matching TRBD2 (7 bases). V was shortened by 5 bases and J by 2 bases, with 21 bases between the two germline ends. Germline values: CDR1 LNHDA, CDR2 SQIVND (reference sequence). This CDR3 comprises 18 residues. In DNA form, the CDR3 reads TGTGCCAGTAGTTTCCCCGACGGGGGGCCGACTAACACCGGGGAGCTGTTTTTT. It is translated as CASSFPDGGPTNTGELFF. The whole variable domain, filled in from reference TRBV19 and TRBJ2-2, reads DGGITQSPKYLFRKEGQNVTLSCEQNLNHDAMYWYRQDPGQGLRLIYYSQIVNDFQKGDIAEGYSVSREKKESFPLTVTSAQKNPTAFYLCASSFPDGGPTNTGELFFGEGSRLTVL.